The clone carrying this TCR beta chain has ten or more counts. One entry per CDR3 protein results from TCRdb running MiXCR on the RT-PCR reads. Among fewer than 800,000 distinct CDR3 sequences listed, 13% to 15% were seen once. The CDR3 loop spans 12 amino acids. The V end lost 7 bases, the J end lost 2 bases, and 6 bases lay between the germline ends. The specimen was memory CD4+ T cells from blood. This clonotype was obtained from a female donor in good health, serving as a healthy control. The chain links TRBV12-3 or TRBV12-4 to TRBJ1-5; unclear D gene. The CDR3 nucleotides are TGTGCCAGCAAAGTAGGCAATCAGCCCCAGCATTTT. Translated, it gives CASKVGNQPQHF.